This T cell receptor beta chain comes out of a study of blood T cell repertoires in COVID-19. Study information: T cells, B-cell-depleted T cells, or PBMCs provided the cDNA or gDNA that served as material.

V lost 2 bases, J lost 0 bases, and 6 bases stayed unmatched. This CDR3 has 16 residues. Germline V gene sequence: CDR1 SGHDN, CDR2 FVKESK. Assay used: immunoSEQ multiplex PCR; TCRdb lists only in-frame clones, some missing. There are fewer than 350,000 clones in the sample; 85% to 90% occur only once, and roughly 12% lies in the top ten. The sequencing sample was made of peripheral blood. V usage is TRBV14 and J usage is TRBJ2-7; 8 nucleotides agree with TRBD1. This clonotype was obtained from a woman in her 30s with COVID-19, enrolled during active disease. The CDR3 loop is CASSQTGQGPSYEQYF. CDR3 bases: TGTGCCAGCAGCCAAACAGGACAGGGTCCCTCCTACGAGCAGTACTTC.